Sequencing of this T cell receptor (beta chain) was carried out in a study of T-cell reconstitution after alpha-beta-depleted transplantation in children. V shed 3 bases, J shed 5 bases, and the junction held 15 bases outside the gene matches. Germline CDR1 SGHRS, CDR2 YFSETQ. The CDR3 consists of 18 residues. The authors prepared the TCRbeta library with unique molecular identifiers. Each CDR3 protein is one row after TCRdb ran MiXCR on the PCR reads. The sample shows hundreds of thousands of distinct CDR3 sequences, 15% to 20% of them seen only once. The chain couples TRBV5-1 to TRBJ1-1; 11 bases are shared with TRBD1. The sample here was PBMCs from the stem cell graft donor, taken from the stem cell graft. The origin of this receptor is a human donor who donated a stem cell graft to a child with acute myeloid leukemia. DNA of the CDR3: TGCGCCAGCAGCTCCTTAATCCCGAGGACAGGGGGCCGAACTGAAGCTTTCTTT. Protein product: CASSSLIPRTGGRTEAFF. The whole variable domain, remainder taken from reference TRBV5-1 and TRBJ1-1, is KAGVTQTPRYLIKTRGQQVTLSCSPISGHRSVSWYQQTPGQGLQFLFEYFSETQRNKGNFPGRFSGRQFSNSRSEMNVSTLELGDSALYLCASSSLIPRTGGRTEAFFGQGTRLTVV.